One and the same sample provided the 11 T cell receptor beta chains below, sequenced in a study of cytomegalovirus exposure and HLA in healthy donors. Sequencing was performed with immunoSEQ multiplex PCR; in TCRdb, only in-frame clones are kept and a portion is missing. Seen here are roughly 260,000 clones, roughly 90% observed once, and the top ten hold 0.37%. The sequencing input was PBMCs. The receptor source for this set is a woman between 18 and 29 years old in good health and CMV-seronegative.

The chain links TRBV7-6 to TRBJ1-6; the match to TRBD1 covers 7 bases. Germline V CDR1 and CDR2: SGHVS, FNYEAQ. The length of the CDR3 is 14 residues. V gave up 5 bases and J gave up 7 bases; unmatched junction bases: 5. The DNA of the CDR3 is TGTGCCAGCAGCGGCACAGGGGCGAATTCACCCCTCCACTTT. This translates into CASSGTGANSPLHF.

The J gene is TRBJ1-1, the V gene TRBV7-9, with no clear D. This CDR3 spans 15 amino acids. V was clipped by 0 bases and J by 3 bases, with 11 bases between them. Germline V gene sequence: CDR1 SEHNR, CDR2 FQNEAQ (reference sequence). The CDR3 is CASSLAGQRDTEAFF. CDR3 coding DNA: TGTGCCAGCAGCTTAGCCGGTCAGCGGGACACTGAAGCTTTCTTT.

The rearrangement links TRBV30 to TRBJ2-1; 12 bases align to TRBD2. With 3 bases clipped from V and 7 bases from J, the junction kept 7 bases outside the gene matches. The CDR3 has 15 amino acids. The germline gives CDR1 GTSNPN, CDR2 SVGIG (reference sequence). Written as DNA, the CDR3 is TGTGCCTGGAGCGTGCTAGCGGGGGGGCGGAATGAGCAGTTCTTC. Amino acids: CAWSVLAGGRNEQFF.

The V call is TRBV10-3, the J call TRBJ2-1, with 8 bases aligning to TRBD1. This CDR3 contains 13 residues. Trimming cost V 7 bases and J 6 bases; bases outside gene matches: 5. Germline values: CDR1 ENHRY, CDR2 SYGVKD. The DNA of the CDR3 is TGTGCCATCAAGGACAGGGTAGGCAATGAGCAGTTCTTC. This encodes CAIKDRVGNEQFF.

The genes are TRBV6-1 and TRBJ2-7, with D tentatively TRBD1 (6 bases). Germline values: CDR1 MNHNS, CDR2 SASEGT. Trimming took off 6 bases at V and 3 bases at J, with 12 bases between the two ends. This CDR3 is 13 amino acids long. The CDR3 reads CASRVGRGYEQYV. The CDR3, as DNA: TGTGCCAGCAGGGTAGGCAGGGGCTACGAGCAGTACGTC.

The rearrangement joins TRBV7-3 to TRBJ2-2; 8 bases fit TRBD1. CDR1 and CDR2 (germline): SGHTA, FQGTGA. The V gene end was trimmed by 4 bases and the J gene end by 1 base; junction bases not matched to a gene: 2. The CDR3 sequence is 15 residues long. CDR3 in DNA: TGTGCCAGCAGCTATGGGACAGGGAACACCGGGGAGCTGTTTTTT. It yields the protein CASSYGTGNTGELFF.

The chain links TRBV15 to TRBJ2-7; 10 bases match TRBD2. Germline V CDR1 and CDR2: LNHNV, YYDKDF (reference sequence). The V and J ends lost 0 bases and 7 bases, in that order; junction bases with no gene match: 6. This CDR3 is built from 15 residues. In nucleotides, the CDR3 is TGTGCCACCAGCAGAGACTCAGCGGGGGGGCGGGAGCAGTACTTC. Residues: CATSRDSAGGREQYF.

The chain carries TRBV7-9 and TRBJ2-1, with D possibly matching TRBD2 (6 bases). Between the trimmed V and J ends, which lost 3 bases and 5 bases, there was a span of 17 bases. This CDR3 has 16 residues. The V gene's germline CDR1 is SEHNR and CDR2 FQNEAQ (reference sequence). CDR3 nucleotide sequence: TGTGCCAGCAGCTTTGGGGTGGGGGGAGGAAACAATGAGCAGTTCTTC. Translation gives CASSFGVGGGNNEQFF.

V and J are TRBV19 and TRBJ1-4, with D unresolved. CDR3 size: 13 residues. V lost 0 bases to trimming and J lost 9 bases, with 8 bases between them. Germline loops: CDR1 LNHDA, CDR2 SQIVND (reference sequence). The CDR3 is CASSIEITQKLFF. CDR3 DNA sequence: TGTGCCAGTAGTATAGAAATAACACAAAAACTGTTTTTT.

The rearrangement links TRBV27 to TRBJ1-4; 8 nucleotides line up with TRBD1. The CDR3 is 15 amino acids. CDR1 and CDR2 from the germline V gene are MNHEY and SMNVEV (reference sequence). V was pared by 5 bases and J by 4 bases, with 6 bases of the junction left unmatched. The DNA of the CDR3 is TGTGCCAGCAGTCCCGGGACAGGTCTTAATGAAAAACTGTTTTTT. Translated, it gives CASSPGTGLNEKLFF. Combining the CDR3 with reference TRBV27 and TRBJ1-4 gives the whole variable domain EAQVTQNPRYLITVTGKKLTVTCSQNMNHEYMSWYRQDPGLGLRQIYYSMNVEVTDKGDVPEGYKVSRKEKRNFPLILESPSPNQTSLYFCASSPGTGLNEKLFFGSGTQLSVL.

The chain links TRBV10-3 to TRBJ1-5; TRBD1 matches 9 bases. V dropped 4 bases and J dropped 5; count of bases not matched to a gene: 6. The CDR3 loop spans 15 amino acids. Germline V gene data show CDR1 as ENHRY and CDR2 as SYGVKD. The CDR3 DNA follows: TGTGCCATCAGTGGAGGGACAGGGAACGATCAGCCCCAGCATTTT. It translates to CAISGGTGNDQPQHF.